In its sample, the clone carrying this T cell receptor (beta chain) was seen once. Original data processing: The assay estimated nucleated cells by amplifying reference gene primers. Some clones are missing from TCRdb's copy, which holds only in-frame ones; the method was immunoSEQ multiplex PCR. The DNA was the basis for D and trimming; V, J and clone size are from that table. The table lists around 150,000 clones, roughly 91% of them singletons. This entry comes from a study of blood T cell repertoires in COVID-19. Study-wide background: From T cells, B-cell-depleted T cells, or PBMCs came the material, which was cDNA or gDNA.

V lost 0 bases and J 1 base, leaving 7 bases between the germline ends. The CDR3 sequence is 14 residues long. CDR1 is GTSNPN, CDR2 SVGIG, per germline (reference sequence). The V gene is TRBV30, the J gene TRBJ1-3; no firm D call. The receptor comes from a woman aged 45 to 65 with acute or convalescent COVID-19. Material: peripheral blood. The CDR3 nucleotides read TGTGCCTGGAGTGTACGGAGGTCTGGAAACACCATATATTTT. Its protein is CAWSVRRSGNTIYF.